Below, 6 T cell receptor beta chains from the same sample are listed, as sequenced in a study of control samples from healthy donors and cancer patients. Only in-frame clones appear in the TCRdb table, and some are missing; sequencing was by immunoSEQ multiplex PCR. Of 150,000 to 200,000 clones listed, around 89% are singletons. The specimen was blood. The receptor source for this set is a woman in her forties or fifties in good health.

The genes are TRBV11-3 and TRBJ1-1; TRBD1 matches at 8 bases. Germline CDR1 is SGHNT and CDR2 is YENEEA. With 5 bases clipped from V and 1 base from J, the junction kept 3 bases outside the gene matches. The CDR3 has 14 amino acids. This chain's CDR3 is CASSAGQANTEAFF. In DNA form, the CDR3 reads TGTGCCAGCAGCGCGGGACAGGCGAACACTGAAGCTTTCTTT.

The J gene is TRBJ1-6, the V gene TRBV27; tentatively, D is TRBD1 (5 bases). The germline gives CDR1 MNHEY, CDR2 SMNVEV (reference sequence). The CDR3 is 14 amino acids. The V end lost 0 bases, the J end lost 9 bases, and 9 bases lay between the germline ends. This CDR3 is CASSLSGTGSPLHF. As DNA, the CDR3 is TGTGCCAGCAGTTTATCAGGGACCGGTTCACCCCTCCACTTT.

The rearrangement uses TRBV12-5 and TRBJ2-3; D is unresolved. Germline CDR1 is LGHNT and CDR2 is FRNRAP. The CDR3 contains 11 residues. Between the trimmed V and J ends, which lost 5 bases and 3 bases, there was a span of 3 bases. The CDR3 sequence is CASGNTDTQYF. DNA of the CDR3: TGTGCTAGTGGTAATACAGATACGCAGTATTTT. The whole variable domain, remainder taken from reference TRBV12-5 and TRBJ2-3, is DARVTQTPRHKVTEMGQEVTMRCQPILGHNTVFWYRQTMMQGLELLAYFRNRAPLDDSGMPKDRFSAEMPDATLATLKIQPSEPRDSAVYFCASGNTDTQYFGPGTRLTVL.

This chain joins TRBV3-1 (or the pseudogene TRBV3-2) and TRBJ2-1; D ambiguous. Trimming took 1 base from V and 2 from J, leaving 0 bases between them. CDR1 and CDR2 from the germline V gene are LGHDT and YNNKEL (reference sequence). The CDR3 runs 12 residues. CDR3 sequence reads: CASSQAYNEQFF. CDR3 coding DNA: TGTGCCAGCAGCCAAGCCTACAATGAGCAGTTCTTC.

The CDR3 nucleotides read TGTGCCAGCAGTCCCTACGGGGGGGCGGATGAGCAGTTCTTC. This sequence encodes CASSPYGGADEQFF. This rearrangement joins TRBV27 to TRBJ2-1, with 8 bases fitting TRBD2. V dropped 5 bases and J dropped 8; count of bases not matched to a gene: 8. CDR1 is MNHEY and CDR2 is SMNVEV in the germline V gene (reference sequence). This CDR3 has 14 residues.

This rearrangement joins TRBV5-1 to TRBJ1-5; no firm D call. The CDR3 runs 13 residues. The germline V gene encodes CDR1 SGHRS and CDR2 YFSETQ. V lost 0 bases to trimming and J lost 4 bases, with 5 bases between them. This CDR3 is CASSLDQNQPQHF. The CDR3 DNA reads as TGCGCCAGCAGCTTGGATCAGAATCAGCCCCAGCATTTT.